Listed here are 14 T cell receptor beta chains from one sample, sequenced in a study of identifying expanded T cells in peripheral blood. Clones were read by immunoSEQ multiplex PCR, and TCRdb kept only the in-frame ones, dropping some. This table has 65,000 to 95,000 clones, roughly 89% appearing once. Sequencing input: blood. The source is a person aged 18 to 69 in good health.

This clone appeared a few times. The gene calls are TRBV6-4 and TRBJ1-5; D gene uncertain. Trimming cost V 0 bases and J 15 bases, with 12 bases left between them. CDR1 is MRHNA and CDR2 is SNTAGT in the germline V gene. The CDR3 contains 12 residues. The CDR3 sequence is CASSDSSQVRHF. The CDR3, as DNA: TGTGCCAGCAGTGACTCGAGCCAGGTCAGGCATTTT.

In nucleotides, the CDR3 is TGCGCCAGCAGCCAAGATCTGAAAGGCCTCTACTCCTATAATTCACCCCTCCACTTT. Amino acid sequence: CASSQDLKGLYSYNSPLHF. This rearrangement joins TRBV4-1 to TRBJ1-6; D remains ambiguous. CDR1 is MGHRA and CDR2 is YSYEKL in the germline V gene. The V end lost 0 bases, the J end lost 0 bases, and 15 bases lay between the germline ends. The CDR3 has 19 residues.

The chain is built from TRBV6-5 and TRBJ1-2; a possible D gene is TRBD1 (6 bases). Germline values: CDR1 MNHEY, CDR2 SVGAGI. Trimming left V 6 bases short and J 3 bases short, with 11 bases between. The CDR3 is 13 amino acids. The CDR3 bases are TGTGCCAGCAGCTGGGGGCGCGACTATGGCTACACCTTC. It translates to CASSWGRDYGYTF.

The rearrangement uses TRBV4-1 and TRBJ2-1; D ambiguous. Germline CDR1 MGHRA, CDR2 YSYEKL. Between the trimmed V and J ends, which lost 1 base and 5 bases, there was a span of 3 bases. This CDR3 contains 12 residues. CDR3 sequence reads: CASSQGNNEQFF. CDR3 nucleotides: TGCGCCAGCAGCCAAGGAAACAATGAGCAGTTCTTC.

The chain employs TRBV6-5 and TRBJ2-1; a possible D gene is TRBD1 (6 bases). The CDR3 totals 14 residues. V lost 2 bases and J 7 bases, leaving 12 bases between the germline ends. CDR1 is MNHEY and CDR2 is SVGAGI in the germline V gene. The CDR3 nucleotides read TGTGCCAGCAGTTACGCCAGAAGGGGGAATGAGCAGTTCTTC. Translated: CASSYARRGNEQFF.

The chain is built from TRBV6-5 and TRBJ1-1; no clear D. Between the trimmed V and J ends, which lost 8 bases and 0 bases, there was a span of 10 bases. The CDR3 is made up of 13 amino acids. Germline V lookup: CDR1 MNHEY, CDR2 SVGAGI. The CDR3 DNA sequence: TGTGCCAGCTCACGGGGTATGAACACTGAAGCTTTCTTT. Residues: CASSRGMNTEAFF.

This rearrangement joins TRBV6-6 to TRBJ2-7; weak D call: TRBD2 (6 bases). V was trimmed by 2 bases and J by 5 bases, leaving 16 bases between them. The CDR3 runs 15 residues. Germline values: CDR1 MNHNY, CDR2 SVGAGI (reference sequence). The DNA of the CDR3 is TGTGCCAGCAGTTACGGCTCCGAGCGGGCGGACGAGCAGTACTTC. Protein sequence: CASSYGSERADEQYF.

The genes are TRBV15 and TRBJ2-2, with D perhaps given as TRBD1 or TRBD2 (6 bases each). CDR3 length: 14 amino acids. The V gene lost 8 bases and the J gene lost 0 bases, with 10 bases spanning the gap. Germline V gives CDR1 LNHNV, CDR2 YYDKDF (reference sequence). DNA of the CDR3: TGTGCCACCGGGGGGCAGCCGAACACCGGGGAGCTGTTTTTT. It yields the protein CATGGQPNTGELFF.

This clone was seen once. This rearrangement joins TRBV7-2 to TRBJ1-5; TRBD1 matches 9 bases. The CDR3 sequence is 14 residues long. V lost 3 bases and J lost 6; bases outside the gene matches: 3. Germline-derived CDR1 and CDR2 are SGHTA and FQGNSA. CDR3 DNA sequence: TGTGCCAGCAGCTTGGAGACAGGGGGTCAGCCCCAGCATTTT. Translating gives CASSLETGGQPQHF.

The chain combines TRBV5-1 with TRBJ2-2, with 10 bases that match TRBD1. The CDR3 is 15 amino acids. Trimming cost V 0 bases and J 7 bases; bases outside gene matches: 3. The germline CDR1 and CDR2 sequences are SGHRS and YFSETQ. The CDR3 DNA sequence: TGCGCCAGCAGCTTGGCCGGACAGGGGGACGGGGAGCTGTTTTTT. This sequence encodes CASSLAGQGDGELFF. The full variable domain, rest sourced from reference TRBV5-1 and TRBJ2-2, is KAGVTQTPRYLIKTRGQQVTLSCSPISGHRSVSWYQQTPGQGLQFLFEYFSETQRNKGNFPGRFSGRQFSNSRSEMNVSTLELGDSALYLCASSLAGQGDGELFFGEGSRLTVL.

CDR3 coding DNA: TGTGCCAGCTCACGGGAGGCCTATTCGGGCAATGAGCAGTTCTTC. Translating it yields CASSREAYSGNEQFF. The chain has TRBV18 and TRBJ2-1; possible D gene TRBD2, 6 bases. Trimming removed 4 bases at V and 6 bases at J, with 16 bases between. Germline V gene lookup returns CDR1 KGHSH and CDR2 LQKENI. There are 15 residues in the CDR3. Full variable domain (rest looked up from reference TRBV18 and TRBJ2-1): NAGVMQNPRHLVRRRGQEARLRCSPMKGHSHVYWYRQLPEEGLKFMVYLQKENIIDESGMPKERFSAEFPKEGPSILRIQQVVRGDSAAYFCASSREAYSGNEQFFGPGTRLTVL.

The chain joins TRBV19 to TRBJ2-7; D is uncertain. Trimming removed 5 bases at V and 2 bases at J, with 10 bases between. Per germline, CDR1 LNHDA and CDR2 SQIVND (reference sequence). This CDR3 is built from 13 residues. CDR3 DNA sequence: TGTGCCAGTAGTGGGCTGCAGGCCTACGAGCAGTACTTC. It yields the protein CASSGLQAYEQYF.

Here the CDR3 DNA reads TGTGCCAGCAGCTTGGACAGTGTTGAGCAAGCGCAGTATTTT. Amino acids: CASSLDSVEQAQYF. The V call is TRBV6-6, the J call TRBJ2-3; D is perhaps TRBD1 (6 bases). Trimming took off 6 bases at V and 10 bases at J, with 20 bases between the two ends. CDR1 MNHNY and CDR2 SVGAGI come from the germline V gene (reference sequence). This CDR3 region has 14 residues.

The chain employs TRBV7-8 and TRBJ2-2; tentative D call: TRBD2 (7 bases). V shed 3 bases and J shed 5 bases, with 10 bases lying between them. This CDR3 has 14 residues. Germline V lookup: CDR1 SGHVS, CDR2 FQNEAQ. CDR3 DNA sequence: TGTGCCAGCAGCTTGGGGGGGCGAACCGGGGAGCTGTTTTTT. Its translation is CASSLGGRTGELFF.